This TCR beta chain comes out of a study of T cells expressing NK-cell markers. Study summary: There were seven HCMV-seropositive donors and one seronegative donor among the eight sequenced.

Regarding this clonotype: What it binds is not known.

Each CDR3 protein gets one entry in TCRdb, which reprocessed the 5' RACE reads and gives no DNA. This table lists some 500,000 distinct CDR3 sequences. Study-level results: A few donors' CD3+CD56-NKG2C+ cells were dominated by the same clonotypes.

The sample taken for sequencing was blood T cells: a sorted CD56 or NKG2C T cell subset, CD4+ or CD8+ T cells, or bulk PBMC T cells (not recorded which). This sequence was found in a woman aged 50 to 65 in good health.

The CDR3 protein is CASSQHPGQSSGANVLTF. This chain links TRBV3-1 with TRBJ2-6; TCRdb's D gene call, TRBD1, goes unchecked for lack of DNA. Per germline, CDR1 LGHDT and CDR2 YNNKEL (reference sequence). The CDR3 loop spans 18 amino acids.